This passage covers 2 T cell receptor beta chains from one sample sequenced in a study of cytomegalovirus exposure and HLA in healthy donors. Repertoires were generated with immunoSEQ multiplex PCR, while TCRdb's copy carries only in-frame clones and drops some. This sample has 250,000 or so clones, with approximately 84% found just once. Material for sequencing was PBMCs. These receptor sequences come from a man between 18 and 29 years old in good health and CMV-seropositive.

The chain combines TRBV6-5 with TRBJ1-5, with D maybe TRBD1 (5 bases). The germline V gene encodes CDR1 MNHEY and CDR2 SVGAGI. This CDR3 has 13 residues. Trimming shortened V by 7 bases and J by 7 bases, and 14 bases separated the two germline ends. The CDR3 region has the DNA TGTGCCAGCAATCCCTCGGGACCCCAGCCCCAGCATTTT. Translated, it gives CASNPSGPQPQHF.

The chain couples TRBV2 to TRBJ1-1; the match to TRBD1 covers 7 bases. Germline loops: CDR1 SNHLY, CDR2 FYNNEI. The CDR3 covers 14 residues. V was clipped by 4 bases and J by 0 bases; unmatched bases: 2. The CDR3 loop reads CASSGGQVNTEAFF. Here the CDR3 DNA reads TGTGCCAGCAGTGGAGGACAGGTGAACACTGAAGCTTTCTTT.